What follows is one T cell receptor beta chain and its context. Its antigen is undetermined. Roughly 0.45 to 1 ug RNA was reverse transcribed with random hexamers. The method of amplification for TCR beta CDR3 was immunoSEQ multiplex PCR, covering 54 Vbeta and 13 Jbeta. MiXCR was run by TCRdb on the immunoSEQ multiplex PCR reads, yielding one entry per CDR3 protein. The table has 140,000 to 150,000 distinct CDR3 sequences, about 94% seen once. V lost 2 bases and J lost 4; bases outside the gene matches: 4. The CDR3 covers 16 residues. The V gene's germline CDR1 is KGHSH and CDR2 LQKENI. This specimen belongs to a study of CD8 T cells in Susac syndrome. Study findings and constraints: CD4+ repertoires of Susac syndrome patients lacked detectable clonal expansion.

The TCR comes from a human donor with Susac syndrome. The chain carries TRBV18 and TRBJ1-5; 11 nucleotides line up with TRBD1. The specimen was CD4+ T cells from PBMCs. The CDR3 coding sequence is TGTGCCAGCTCACCAGGGACAGGGGGTAGGAATCAGCCCCAGCATTTT. Its protein is CASSPGTGGRNQPQHF.